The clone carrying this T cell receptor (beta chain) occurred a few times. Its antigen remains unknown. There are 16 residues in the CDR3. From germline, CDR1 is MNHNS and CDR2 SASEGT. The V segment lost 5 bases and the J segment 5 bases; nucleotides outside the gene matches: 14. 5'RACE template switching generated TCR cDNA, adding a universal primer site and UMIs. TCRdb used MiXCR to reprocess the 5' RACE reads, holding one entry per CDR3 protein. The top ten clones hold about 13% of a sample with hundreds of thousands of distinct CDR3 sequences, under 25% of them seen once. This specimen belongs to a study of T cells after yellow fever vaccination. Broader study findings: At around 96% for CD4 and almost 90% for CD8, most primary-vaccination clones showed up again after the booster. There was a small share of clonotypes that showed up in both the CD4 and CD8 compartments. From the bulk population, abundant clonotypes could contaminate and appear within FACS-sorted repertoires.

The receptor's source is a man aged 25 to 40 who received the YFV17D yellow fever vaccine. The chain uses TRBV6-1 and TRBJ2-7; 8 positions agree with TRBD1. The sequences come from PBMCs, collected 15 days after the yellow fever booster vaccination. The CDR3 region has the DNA TGTGCCAGCAGTCCCCCATCCGGGACAGGTCTGGACGAGCAGTACTTC. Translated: CASSPPSGTGLDEQYF.